A single sample is the source of the 14 T cell receptor beta chains below, sequenced in a study of graft-versus-host responses after intestinal transplantation. Stimulators, approximately 200,000 irradiated and violet-dye-labeled cells, were plated with approximately 200,000 CFSE-labeled responder cells. Assay: immunoSEQ multiplex PCR; the TCRdb copy retains only in-frame clones and omits some. The sample comprises some 14,000 clones, 35% to 40% of which are singletons, and about 15% rests with the top ten. This specimen was alloreactive CD8+ T cells from a mixed lymphocyte reaction culture, taken before intestinal transplant. Subset described: CFSE-low proliferating T cells sorted from roughly 6-day pre-transplant mixed lymphocyte reaction (GvH or HvG direction). The receptors come from a human patient who received an intestinal transplant.

The rearrangement uses TRBV6-1 and TRBJ2-1; TRBD2 agrees at 8 bases. The V segment lost 6 bases and the J segment 4 bases; nucleotides outside the gene matches: 5. From germline, CDR1 is MNHNS and CDR2 SASEGT. CDR3 length: 14 residues. The CDR3 loop is CASRQLAEYNEQFF. CDR3 in DNA: TGTGCCAGCAGACAACTAGCGGAGTACAATGAGCAGTTCTTC.

The chain combines TRBV11-2 with TRBJ2-3; D may be TRBD1 (5 bases). The germline CDR1 and CDR2 sequences are SGHAT and FQNNGV. The CDR3 has 14 amino acids. Trimming left V 5 bases short and J 2 bases short, with 11 bases between. The CDR3 DNA reads TGTGCCAGCAGCCGCAGGGATCTCACAGATACGCAGTATTTT. Amino acids: CASSRRDLTDTQYF.

Judged by abundance, this clone is medium-sized. V is TRBV25-1 and J is TRBJ2-1, with a possible D match to TRBD2 (6 bases). The germline V gene encodes CDR1 MGHDK and CDR2 SYGVNS. V lost 3 bases to trimming and J lost 6 bases, with 9 bases between them. This CDR3 spans 13 amino acids. Here the CDR3 reads CASSDGTFNEQFF. The DNA of the CDR3 is TGTGCCAGCAGTGATGGGACTTTCAATGAGCAGTTCTTC. Filled out from reference TRBV25-1 and TRBJ2-1, the complete variable domain reads EADIYQTPRYLVIGTGKKITLECSQTMGHDKMYWYQQDPGMELHLIHYSYGVNSTEKGDLSSESTVSRIRTEHFPLTLESARPSHTSQYLCASSDGTFNEQFFGPGTRLTVL.

The chain employs TRBV7-7 and TRBJ2-1; 8 bases are shared with TRBD1. Germline CDR1 and CDR2: SSHAT and FNYEAQ (reference sequence). The CDR3 loop spans 15 amino acids. Trimming cost V 5 bases and J 5 bases; bases outside gene matches: 8. The CDR3 coding sequence is TGTGCCAGCAGCCCTCGGACAGGGTTACACAATGAGCAGTTCTTC. Translating gives CASSPRTGLHNEQFF.

There are a few counts of this clone. The chain couples TRBV6-1 to TRBJ1-3, with 8 bases identical to TRBD1. Trimming removed 6 bases from V and 4 bases from J; junction bases left unmatched: 8. Germline-derived CDR1 and CDR2 are MNHNS and SASEGT. This CDR3 has 15 amino acids. CDR3 bases: TGTGCCAGCAGCCCAGGACAGGGCCTGGGAAACACCATATATTTT. It specifies CASSPGQGLGNTIYF.

Sample share makes this clone medium-sized. In the same sample, other DNA sequences code for this CDR3. The rearrangement joins TRBV6-1 to TRBJ2-7; 7 bases are a match to TRBD1. The CDR3 covers 14 residues. CDR1 is MNHNS, CDR2 SASEGT, per germline. The junction had 5 bases not matched to a gene; V was cut back by 4 bases and J by 2 bases. CDR3 in amino acids: CASSARDSTYEQYF. CDR3 bases: TGTGCCAGCAGTGCCCGGGACAGCACCTACGAGCAGTACTTC.

The rearrangement uses TRBV23-1 and TRBJ2-5, with D possibly matching TRBD2 (5 bases). TRBV23-1 is flagged as an ORF with uncertain function. The CDR3 loop spans 17 amino acids. V dropped 2 bases and J dropped 2 bases, with 18 bases sitting between them. The CDR3 loop is CASSQARGLDDQETQYF. The CDR3 DNA is TGCGCCAGCAGTCAAGCTAGAGGACTGGACGATCAAGAGACCCAGTACTTC.

This chain uses TRBV30 with TRBJ2-7, with TRBD1 as a possible D gene (6 bases). Germline V gene sequence: CDR1 GTSNPN, CDR2 SVGIG (reference sequence). V was trimmed by 5 bases and J by 0 bases, leaving 8 bases between them. CDR3 length: 12 residues. CDR3 DNA: TGTGCCTGGGGCAGGGGCTCCTACGAGCAGTACTTC. Translation gives CAWGRGSYEQYF.

This clone was counted only a few times. The genes are TRBV7-9 and TRBJ1-1; D is possibly TRBD1 (6 bases). The length of the CDR3 is 15 residues. Per germline, CDR1 SEHNR and CDR2 FQNEAQ (reference sequence). Between the trimmed V and J ends, which lost 9 bases and 3 bases, there was a span of 20 bases. In DNA form, the CDR3 reads TGTGCCAGTACTGATTTGGGGGCTCGGGACACTGAAGCTTTCTTT. As protein: CASTDLGARDTEAFF.

This chain uses TRBV5-4 with TRBJ2-7; weak D call: TRBD2 (6 bases). Trimming took 2 bases from V and 5 from J, leaving 14 bases between them. The germline V gene encodes CDR1 SGHNT and CDR2 YYREEE (reference sequence). CDR3 length: 14 amino acids. CDR3 sequence reads: CASSFWGGSDEQYF. CDR3 DNA sequence: TGTGCCAGCAGCTTTTGGGGAGGTAGCGACGAGCAGTACTTC.

The CDR3 DNA reads TGTGCCAGCAGTTACTCGATTCCGGGTGAGCAGTTCTTC. Its translation is CASSYSIPGEQFF. The chain has TRBV6-5 and TRBJ2-1; D ambiguous. V gave up 0 bases and J gave up 9 bases, with 9 bases separating them. Germline loops: CDR1 MNHEY, CDR2 SVGAGI. This CDR3 is built from 13 residues.

The chain has TRBV4-1 and TRBJ2-3; 7 nucleotides line up with TRBD1. The CDR3 contains 15 residues. Germline values: CDR1 MGHRA, CDR2 YSYEKL. V shed 1 base, J shed 4 bases, and the junction held 5 bases outside the gene matches. This CDR3 reads CASSQGQGVADTQYF. CDR3 nucleotides: TGCGCCAGCAGCCAAGGGCAGGGGGTTGCAGATACGCAGTATTTT.

V gene TRBV2 combines with J gene TRBJ1-6; D not resolved. CDR1 is SNHLY and CDR2 is FYNNEI in the germline V gene. The CDR3 has 15 residues. The germline V and J ends were trimmed by 2 bases and 8 bases, with 13 bases remaining between them. The CDR3 nucleotides are TGTGCCAGCAGTGAATGGGCGGGGATAGATTCACCCCTCCACTTT. Amino acids: CASSEWAGIDSPLHF.

The genes are TRBV2 and TRBJ1-5; D is ambiguous. The CDR3 has 16 amino acids. The germline V gene has CDR1 SNHLY and CDR2 FYNNEI. Trimming took off 3 bases at V and 1 base at J, with 13 bases between the two ends. The CDR3 protein is CASSEGPVGSNQPQHF. CDR3 nucleotides: TGTGCCAGCAGTGAGGGTCCGGTCGGGAGCAATCAGCCCCAGCATTTT.